What follows describes a single T cell receptor (beta chain). V dropped 8 bases and J dropped 2 bases, with 18 bases sitting between them. Germline CDR1 LNHDA, CDR2 SQIVND (reference sequence). This CDR3 has 15 residues. These data originate in a study of shared clonotypes between healthy human individuals. On the study more broadly: Donors, aged 18 to 49, were a couple of women and a few men.

TCRdb's copy holds only in-frame clones and misses some; the assay was immunoSEQ multiplex PCR. The sample contains 600,000 to 700,000 clones, less than 80% of which appear only once. Sequencing was performed on memory CD4+ T cells sorted from blood. Described subset: CD45RA-negative fraction. The rearrangement links TRBV19 to TRBJ1-2; D unclear. The TCR was taken from a woman aged 25 to 39 in good health. The CDR3 DNA is TGTGCCAGTTTACGGAATGCCTCCCCAAACTATGGCTACACCTTC. It is translated as CASLRNASPNYGYTF.